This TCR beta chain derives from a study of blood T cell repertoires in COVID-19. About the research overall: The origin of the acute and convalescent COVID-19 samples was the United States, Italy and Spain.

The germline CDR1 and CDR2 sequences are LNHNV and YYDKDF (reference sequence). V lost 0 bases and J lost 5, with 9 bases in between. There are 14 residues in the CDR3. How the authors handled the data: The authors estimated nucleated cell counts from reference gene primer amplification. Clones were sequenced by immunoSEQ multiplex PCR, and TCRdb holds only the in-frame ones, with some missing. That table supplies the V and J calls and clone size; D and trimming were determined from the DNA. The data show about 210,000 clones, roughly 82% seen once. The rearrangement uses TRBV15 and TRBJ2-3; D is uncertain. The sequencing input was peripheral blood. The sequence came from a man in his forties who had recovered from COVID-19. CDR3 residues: CATSRDASGDTQYF. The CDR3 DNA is TGTGCCACCAGCAGAGATGCCTCAGGAGATACGCAGTATTTT.